This TCR beta chain was documented in a study of blood T cell repertoires in COVID-19 (dated by TCRdb to about 2020). With regard to the full study: Samples from collaborators originated in the United States, Italy and Spain and spanned both the acute and convalescent phases of COVID-19. Where HLA class I and class II types were available, the types were taken from metadata supplied by the sample provider, not from assay-based typing. The material from the prospective study consisted of cDNA or gDNA derived from T cells, B-cell-depleted T cells, or PBMCs. Sample metadata almost always included a de-identified subject ID, COVID-19 status, age in years and sex. The repertoires were made available in a free public database intended to serve as a resource for research on the immune response to SARS-CoV-2. The samples were drawn from two sources: the first 160 participants of the ongoing ImmuneRACE study, and about 1,300 subjects contributed by 6 global collaborators. Deeply sampled blood TCRbeta repertoires from subjects exposed to, actively infected with, or recovered from COVID-19 were included in the dataset. The research as a whole found: Clinical and demographic metadata were provided uncurated, with the amount varying by source and participant.

TCRbeta CDR3 regions were amplified from genomic DNA by means of the immunoSEQ Assay, a bias-controlled multiplex PCR. The original methods were these. Within the assay, amplification of reference gene primers was used to estimate how many nucleated cells each sample contained. Sequence reads were collapsed and filtered to measure the absolute abundance of every unique TCRbeta CDR3 rearrangement. For each sample, productive Simpson clonality was calculated by taking the square root of Simpson's diversity index across productive rearrangements. TCRdb retrieved this table from immuneACCESS and kept in-frame rearrangements only. Not all clones are present; in checked studies, unresolved V genes account for under half, and no reason is known for the remainder. V and J calls and clone size come straight from that table; D and trimming were deduced from the DNA. This sample comprises around 700,000 clones, around 90% of them detected only once. In total, the top ten clones hold roughly 0.25% of the sample.

Comments on this clone: No cognate antigen has been identified for it. No clone much larger than this one lies a single base away; base qualities are absent.

From a lookup of the germline V gene, CDR1 and CDR2 are MNHEY and SVGEGT. The CDR3 measures 14 amino acids from cysteine to phenylalanine. The only DNA kept is the CDR3, 42 bases in frame from the first base. The V end gives up 1 base and the J end 4 bases, leaving 3 bases in the junction not matched to a gene. The collaborating institutions used their own protocols to collect whole blood in K2EDTA tubes. Collaborator samples were shipped for TCRbeta analysis as frozen whole blood, isolated PBMCs, or DNA extracted from either sample type. The rearranged segments are TRBV6-2 or TRBV6-3 and TRBJ1-1, with TRBD1 matching 7 junction bases. The sequence was obtained from a woman younger than 35 with acute or convalescent COVID-19. The sequencing sample was made of peripheral blood. The CDR3: CASSYFRTGTEAFF. The DNA sequence is TGTGCCAGCAGTTACTTCCGGACAGGCACTGAAGCTTTCTTT.